The clone carrying this T cell receptor beta chain was seen only a few times. Its target is not known. The data derive from a study of cytomegalovirus exposure and HLA in healthy donors. PCR primers comprised 60 Vbeta and 13 Jbeta primers. The data were produced by immunoSEQ multiplex PCR, yet TCRdb's version contains in-frame clones alone and is incomplete. The table records 150,000 to 200,000 clones, roughly 80% of them present only once. CDR3 size: 15 residues. Per the germline V gene, CDR1 is SGHNT and CDR2 is YYREEE (reference sequence). V was shortened by 2 bases and J by 6 bases, with 14 bases between the two germline ends. Overall study results and limits: Reported findings show TCR beta sequences accurately forecast HLA-A and HLA-B alleles in most subjects. V segments that were indistinguishable, TRBV6-2 and TRBV6-3 among them, were omitted from analysis. The study put 150 or so TCR beta chains on its list as cytomegalovirus-associated.

The sequenced material came from PBMCs. The gene calls are TRBV5-4 and TRBJ2-2; D call uncertain. The TCR comes from a male donor in good health and CMV-seronegative. As DNA, the CDR3 is TGTGCCAGCAGCTTTGACACCCTCCCGGCCGGGGAGCTGTTTTTT. As protein: CASSFDTLPAGELFF.